This TCR beta chain was observed in a study of cytomegalovirus exposure and HLA in healthy donors. General observations from the study: Analyses of presence and absence presupposed an approximately uniform sequencing depth across donors. Immune exposure information comprised only CMV serostatus. According to an earlier analysis, most TCR beta V segments yielded productive rearrangements about 87% or about 30% of the time.

PCR primers comprised 60 Vbeta and 13 Jbeta primers. Generated by immunoSEQ multiplex PCR, the TCRdb table keeps only in-frame clones and is missing some. The repertoire has over 50,000 clones, about 80% of them found once; the top ten carry about 1.5%. In germline, CDR1 is SNHLY, CDR2 FYNNEI. The CDR3 is 16 amino acids. The J segment lost 0 bases and the V segment lost 10 bases, leaving 10 bases of the junction unmatched. As to this clone: The antigen is undetermined.

This chain uses TRBV2 with TRBJ1-1, with TRBD1 identical over 11 bases. This TCR came from a man aged 40-55 years in good health and CMV-seronegative. The sequencing sample was made of PBMCs. Written as DNA, the CDR3 is TGTGCCATAACGGGAGGACAGGGGGCGATGAACACTGAAGCTTTCTTT. Protein sequence: CAITGGQGAMNTEAFF.